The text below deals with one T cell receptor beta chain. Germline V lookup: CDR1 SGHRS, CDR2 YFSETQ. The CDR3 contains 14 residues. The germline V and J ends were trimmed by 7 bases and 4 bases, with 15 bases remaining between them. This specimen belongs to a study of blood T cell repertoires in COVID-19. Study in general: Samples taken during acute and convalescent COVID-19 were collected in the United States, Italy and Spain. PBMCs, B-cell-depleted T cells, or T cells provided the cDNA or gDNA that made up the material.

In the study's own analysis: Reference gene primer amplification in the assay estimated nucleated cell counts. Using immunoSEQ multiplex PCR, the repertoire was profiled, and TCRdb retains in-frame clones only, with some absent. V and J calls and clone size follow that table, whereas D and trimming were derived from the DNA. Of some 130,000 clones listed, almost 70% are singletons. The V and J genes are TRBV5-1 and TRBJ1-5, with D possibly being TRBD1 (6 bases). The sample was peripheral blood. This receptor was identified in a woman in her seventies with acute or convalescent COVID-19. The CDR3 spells CASRMDSPNQPQHF. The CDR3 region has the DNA TGCGCCAGCCGAATGGACAGCCCTAATCAGCCCCAGCATTTT.